The T cell receptor (beta chain) under discussion was sequenced for a study of blood T cells in healthy people across ages (dated by TCRdb to the mid-2010s). As for the study more broadly: In model experiments, template switching captured roughly one uniquely barcoded TCR beta cDNA molecule for every two T cells. The study measured age-related changes in TCR beta repertoire diversity using deep sequencing normalized with unique cDNA molecular identifiers. The donors were divided into four age groups: young (average about 15 years), middle-aged (about 41), aged (around 67) and long-lived (about 79). To avoid experimental bias, donors of different ages were distributed randomly across sequencing lanes. Using the same blood draw, the study looked at two additional independent replicas of 1 million unique cDNA reads for two donors, one aged 18 to 29 and the other aged 80 or older.

What the study reported, not specific to this receptor: Observed TCR beta diversity per million T cells fell roughly linearly with age, and a significant reduction was already apparent by age roughly 40. The long-lived group showed more naive CD4+ T cells, fewer expanded clones and increased TCR diversity than the aged group, suggesting age selection. A strong correlation was found between observed TCR beta diversity and the percentage of naive T cells measured by flow cytometry. Estimates of total diversity based on one million sequenced T cells were considered lower bounds and underestimates. Since profiling was done on bulk unsorted PBMCs, naive and antigen-experienced compartments could not be conclusively compared. Because donor CMV infection status was unknown, age-related changes in expanded clonotypes were potentially confounded.

Looking up the germline V gene yields CDR1 SQVTM and CDR2 ANQGSEA. V sheds 3 bases and J sheds 1 base, leaving 7 bases between their ends. CDR3 length: 12 amino acids, cysteine to phenylalanine. The kept DNA is CDR3 alone, 36 bases in frame from the first base. This clonotype occurred a few times. Its antigen is unknown. Base qualities are missing; no much larger clone stands one base away. The library was obtained by 5' RACE. Sequenced using an Illumina HiSeq 2500. A second PCR of roughly 6 to 12 cycles was performed with a sample-barcoded 5' primer and a J-beta primer mix. A unique molecular identifier was introduced onto each TCR beta cDNA molecule by a template-switch 5' adaptor carrying 12 random nucleotides. Each sample yielded at least 2.5 million CDR3-containing paired-end reads. First-strand cDNA was synthesized from all RNA with the Mint cDNA synthesis kit, primed by a TRBC-specific oligonucleotide. Following uracil-DNA glycosylase treatment, a first 18-cycle PCR with universal primers M1SS and BC2_uni_R was performed on all cDNA. On the authors' methods: Each sample was normalized by randomly selecting 1 million high-quality reads, each carrying a distinct molecular identifier. Reads with shared molecular identifiers were discarded instead of being binned into consensus sequences. MiTCR, run with a Q25 quality threshold and the strictest error-elimination algorithm, handled CDR3 identification, clonotype clustering and error correction. A nonparametric unseen species model with Euler transformation was used to estimate lower-bound total TCR beta diversity. TCRdb took the public reads, trimmed them with fastp at Q25, ran MiXCR for clone calling and kept in-frame beta chains. Entries are consolidated by CDR3 protein sequence, retaining the most common genes and DNA. The V and J calls, along with clone size, are taken from TCRdb and not from the paper's own processing. For this sample the table gives around 900,000 distinct CDR3 sequences, of which just over 50% were detected only once. About 20% of the sample is taken by the ten largest.

Donors were under 40 systemically healthy Caucasian individuals from Russia aged roughly 6 to 90 years. About 10 milliliters of peripheral blood were collected from each donor into EDTA-treated Vacutainer tubes. PBMCs were isolated by Ficoll-Paque density-gradient centrifugation, with at least 6 million obtained per sample. Trizol reagent was used to extract total RNA from the PBMCs, yielding at least 5.5 micrograms per sample. For every donor, flow cytometry on a PBMC aliquot measured the percentage of naive CD45RAhigh/CD27high T cells. The sequence is built from TRBV29-1 and TRBJ2-7, with no D gene named confidently. Sequencing used blood. This clonotype was obtained from a woman aged 60-70 years in good health. The CDR3 reads CSVEGISYEQYF. The nucleotides are TGCAGCGTTGAGGGTATATCCTACGAGCAGTACTTC.